This TCR beta chain was recorded in a study of OX40 agonist ivuxolimab in advanced cancers. Study overall: The dose of intravenous ivuxolimab that patients received every 2 weeks ranged from 0.01 to 10 mg/kg. Patients were around 83% male with ages roughly 20 to 80, mean around 58. Partial response was recorded in three patients: one hepatocellular carcinoma and two cutaneous melanoma cases.

The trim removed 1 base at V and 4 bases at J, leaving 4 bases unmatched. CDR1 is SGHNT, CDR2 YENEEA, per germline. The CDR3 is made up of 16 amino acids. Repertoires were generated with immunoSEQ multiplex PCR, while TCRdb's copy carries only in-frame clones and drops some. The repertoire holds 65,000 to 80,000 clones, with around nine tenths as singletons. Comments on this clone: Its antigen is not known.

Study conclusions and caveats: CD8+ T cells (on average) carried more expanded clones than CD4+ T cells.

The sequenced sample was CD4+ or CD8+ T cells sorted from blood, obtained in a trial of the OX40 agonist ivuxolimab. V and J are TRBV11-3 and TRBJ1-2; TRBD1 aligns across 12 bases. This receptor was obtained from an adult with an advanced solid tumor such as melanoma, head and neck, liver or kidney cancer. CDR3 in DNA: TGTGCCAGCAGCTTAGGCGGGACAGGGGGCTCCTATGGCTACACCTTC. Its protein product is CASSLGGTGGSYGYTF. The whole variable domain, remainder taken from reference TRBV11-3 and TRBJ1-2, is EAGVVQSPRYKIIEKKQPVAFWCNPISGHNTLYWYLQNLGQGPELLIRYENEEAVDDSQLPKDRFSAERLKGVDSTLKIQPAELGDSAVYLCASSLGGTGGSYGYTFGSGTRLTVV.